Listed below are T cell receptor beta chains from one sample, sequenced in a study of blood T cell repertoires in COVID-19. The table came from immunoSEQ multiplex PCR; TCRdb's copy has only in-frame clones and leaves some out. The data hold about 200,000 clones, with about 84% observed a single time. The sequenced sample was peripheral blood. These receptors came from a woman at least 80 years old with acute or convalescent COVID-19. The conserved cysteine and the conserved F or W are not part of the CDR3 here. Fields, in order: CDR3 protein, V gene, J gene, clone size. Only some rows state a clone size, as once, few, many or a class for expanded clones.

SAGAEWGAF	TRBV20-1	TRBJ1-1	.
ASSIGSTYEQY	TRBV19	TRBJ2-7	.
ASSLTGVTGETQY	TRBV11-3	TRBJ2-5	.
ASRLVDTQY	TRBV19	TRBJ2-3	.
ASQLVGGYT	TRBV7-6	TRBJ1-2	.
ASSLLAGSTDTQY	TRBV5-1	TRBJ2-3	.
ASSPRGEGRSTEAF	TRBV6-6	TRBJ1-1	once
ASSLGVRGDSPLH	TRBV28	TRBJ1-6	few
ASSQRQGSYSPLH	TRBV5-1	TRBJ1-6	.
ATSRSVQGYYGYT	TRBV15	TRBJ1-2	.
ASSTLAGEVNEQF	TRBV6-5	TRBJ2-1	.
ASKRTDTQY	TRBV19	TRBJ2-3	.
ASSPRQVFNTEAF	TRBV7-2	TRBJ1-1	.
ASSLGTDSPGANVLT	TRBV11-3	TRBJ2-6	.
ASSPYGSSNTGELF	TRBV5-1	TRBJ2-2	.
ASTYKSGYQPQH	TRBV19	TRBJ1-5	.
ASGLGGQGFSYNSPLH	TRBV12-5	TRBJ1-6	.
ASSLSGAGETQY	TRBV3-1/TRBV3-2	TRBJ2-5	.
ASSALAGVTDTQY	TRBV10-1	TRBJ2-3	.
ATSDGGSDEQY	TRBV24-1	TRBJ2-7	.
ASSLTVAGAGNTIY	TRBV11-2	TRBJ1-3	.
TSSQDSAGAPLGQY	TRBV1	TRBJ2-7	many
ASSQDWQAGGLNTGELF	TRBV4-2	TRBJ2-2	few
ASSLGGDGYT	TRBV5-6	TRBJ1-2	.
ASSLEGGGSYEQY	TRBV7-6	TRBJ2-7	.
ASRQPTSGGILYEQY	TRBV2	TRBJ2-7	.
ASSRDSNTEAF	TRBV7-6	TRBJ1-1	.
ASSPATGGYAYEQY	TRBV2	TRBJ2-7	once
ASSVGVRDQPQH	TRBV25-1	TRBJ1-5	.
ASNPGTGGRGIYGYT	TRBV7-9	TRBJ1-2	.
ASSKGIRTGVNTEAF	TRBV21-1	TRBJ1-1	few
ASRETHGTAYNEQF	TRBV6-1	TRBJ2-1	.
ASGGTVNNEQF	TRBV5-1	TRBJ2-1	once
ASSRGQGNSNQPQH	TRBV2	TRBJ1-5	once
ASSLGQGSYNEQF	TRBV14	TRBJ2-1	.
ASSITGGSYEQY	TRBV7-2	TRBJ2-7	.
ASSLDPRGHPYEQY	TRBV11-2	TRBJ2-7	.